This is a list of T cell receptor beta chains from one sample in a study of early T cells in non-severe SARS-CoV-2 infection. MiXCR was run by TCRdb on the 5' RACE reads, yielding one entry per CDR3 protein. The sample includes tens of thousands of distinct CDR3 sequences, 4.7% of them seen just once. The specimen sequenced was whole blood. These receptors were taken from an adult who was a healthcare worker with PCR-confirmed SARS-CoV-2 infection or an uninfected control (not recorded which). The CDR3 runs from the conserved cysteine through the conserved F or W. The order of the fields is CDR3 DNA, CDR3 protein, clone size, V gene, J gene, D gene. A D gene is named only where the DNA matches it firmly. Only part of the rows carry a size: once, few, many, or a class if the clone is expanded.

CDR3nt: TGTGCCAGCAGTCTGAGCGGTGAAAAACTGTTTTTT
CDR3aa: CASSLSGEKLFF
abundance: many
v_gene: TRBV12-3/TRBV12-4
j_gene: TRBJ1-4
d_gene: .

CDR3nt: TGTGCCAGTAGTATGGGGGGCAACGGGGAGCTGTTTTTT
CDR3aa: CASSMGGNGELFF
abundance: many
v_gene: TRBV19
j_gene: TRBJ2-2
d_gene: .

CDR3nt: TGTGCCAGCAGCCCCCGGACCAGGGCAGATACGCAGTATTTT
CDR3aa: CASSPRTRADTQYF
abundance: few
v_gene: TRBV3-1
j_gene: TRBJ2-3
d_gene: .

CDR3nt: TGTGCCAGCAGCCTACTGGGACAGCAAGAGACCCAGTACTTC
CDR3aa: CASSLLGQQETQYF
abundance: few
v_gene: TRBV7-2
j_gene: TRBJ2-5
d_gene: TRBD1

CDR3nt: TGCAGCGTTGAAGATTCTCTAGCGGGGGATAAAGATACGCAGTATTTT
CDR3aa: CSVEDSLAGDKDTQYF
abundance: .
v_gene: TRBV29-1
j_gene: TRBJ2-3
d_gene: TRBD2

CDR3nt: TGTGCCAGCGGGACAGGGACTGGAAACACCATATATTTT
CDR3aa: CASGTGTGNTIYF
abundance: medium-sized
v_gene: TRBV12-3/TRBV12-4
j_gene: TRBJ1-3
d_gene: TRBD1

CDR3nt: TGTGCCAGCAGCCAAGGCGGGGGAGCCTACAATGAGCAGTTCTTC
CDR3aa: CASSQGGGAYNEQFF
abundance: many
v_gene: TRBV7-2
j_gene: TRBJ2-1
d_gene: TRBD2

CDR3nt: TGTGCCAGCTCACCAAGGACAGTGAACACTGAAGCTTTCTTT
CDR3aa: CASSPRTVNTEAFF
abundance: few
v_gene: TRBV18
j_gene: TRBJ1-1
d_gene: .

CDR3nt: TGTGCCAGCAGTCCCCAGACTAGCGGGTTCTACGAGCAGTACTTC
CDR3aa: CASSPQTSGFYEQYF
abundance: many
v_gene: TRBV6-2/TRBV6-3
j_gene: TRBJ2-7
d_gene: TRBD2

CDR3nt: TGTGCCAGCAGTCCCCTCACCACAGGGAACTATGGCTACACCTTC
CDR3aa: CASSPLTTGNYGYTF
abundance: many
v_gene: TRBV28
j_gene: TRBJ1-2
d_gene: .

CDR3nt: TGTGCCAGCAGTTACGACGGTAATCAGCCCCAGCATTTT
CDR3aa: CASSYDGNQPQHF
abundance: .
v_gene: TRBV6-2/TRBV6-3
j_gene: TRBJ1-5
d_gene: .

CDR3nt: TGTGCCAGTAGTTCAGGGACACCCGACTACGAGCAGTACTTC
CDR3aa: CASSSGTPDYEQYF
abundance: many
v_gene: TRBV19
j_gene: TRBJ2-7
d_gene: .

CDR3nt: TGTGCCAGCAGCTTAGATCTCGTCGTGGGGGGGCCGGATACGCAGTATTTT
CDR3aa: CASSLDLVVGGPDTQYF
abundance: few
v_gene: TRBV11-2
j_gene: TRBJ2-3
d_gene: .

CDR3nt: TGTGCCAGCAGTGAGGAGTTGGAGGGAAGGGGGAATCAGCCCCAGCATTTT
CDR3aa: CASSEELEGRGNQPQHF
abundance: .
v_gene: TRBV2
j_gene: TRBJ1-5
d_gene: .

CDR3nt: TGTGCCAGCAGCTCAAACGCGGGGGGGCCCTGGAATGAGCAGTTCTTC
CDR3aa: CASSSNAGGPWNEQFF
abundance: few
v_gene: TRBV7-9
j_gene: TRBJ2-1
d_gene: TRBD2

CDR3nt: TGTGCCAGCAGCTCTTGGGGGACAGGAGCCTACGAGCAGTACTTC
CDR3aa: CASSSWGTGAYEQYF
abundance: many
v_gene: TRBV27
j_gene: TRBJ2-7
d_gene: TRBD1

CDR3nt: TGTGCCAGCAGTCTAGAAAACTACAATGAGCAGTTCTTC
CDR3aa: CASSLENYNEQFF
abundance: .
v_gene: TRBV12-3/TRBV12-4
j_gene: TRBJ2-1
d_gene: .

CDR3nt: TGTGCCAGCAGTCCCCCGGACGGATATAATTCACCCCTCCACTTT
CDR3aa: CASSPPDGYNSPLHF
abundance: many
v_gene: TRBV12-3/TRBV12-4
j_gene: TRBJ1-6
d_gene: .

CDR3nt: TGCAGTGCTAGAGATAAGGGGGGCTACATTCAGTACTTC
CDR3aa: CSARDKGGYIQYF
abundance: many
v_gene: TRBV20-1
j_gene: TRBJ2-4
d_gene: .

CDR3nt: TGCGCCAGCAGCTCTCCGAGAGGGGACCACTACGAGCAGTACTTC
CDR3aa: CASSSPRGDHYEQYF
abundance: .
v_gene: TRBV5-1
j_gene: TRBJ2-7
d_gene: .

CDR3nt: TGTGCCAGCAGCTCTCTAGCGGGAGATGAGCAGTTCTTC
CDR3aa: CASSSLAGDEQFF
abundance: many
v_gene: TRBV7-6
j_gene: TRBJ2-1
d_gene: TRBD2

CDR3nt: TGTGCCAGCAGCTTGCGAGCGGGGCCCTACTACAATGAGCAGTTCTTC
CDR3aa: CASSLRAGPYYNEQFF
abundance: few
v_gene: TRBV6-5
j_gene: TRBJ2-1
d_gene: TRBD2

CDR3nt: TGTGCCAGCAGTACCACAGGGGAGGTTGAGACCCAGTACTTC
CDR3aa: CASSTTGEVETQYF
abundance: .
v_gene: TRBV6-2/TRBV6-3
j_gene: TRBJ2-5
d_gene: .

CDR3nt: TGTGCCACCAGCCCCACAGGGAACTCCTACAATGAGCAGTTCTTC
CDR3aa: CATSPTGNSYNEQFF
abundance: .
v_gene: TRBV15
j_gene: TRBJ2-1
d_gene: .

CDR3nt: TGTGCCAGCAGTTCTAAACAGGGGTACGTGCAGCCCCAGCATTTT
CDR3aa: CASSSKQGYVQPQHF
abundance: .
v_gene: TRBV6-6
j_gene: TRBJ1-5
d_gene: TRBD1

CDR3nt: TGTGCCAGCAGCCCACTTGGTGGAGCCACTAATGAAAAACTGTTTTTT
CDR3aa: CASSPLGGATNEKLFF
abundance: many
v_gene: TRBV7-9
j_gene: TRBJ1-4
d_gene: .

CDR3nt: TGCAGTGCTAGGGAAGACCTAGCCAAAAACATTCAGTACTTC
CDR3aa: CSAREDLAKNIQYF
abundance: many
v_gene: TRBV20-1
j_gene: TRBJ2-4
d_gene: .

CDR3nt: TGTGCCAGCAGGCCACCGGGACTAGCGGGGGGAGGGAATGAGCAGTTCTTC
CDR3aa: CASRPPGLAGGGNEQFF
abundance: many
v_gene: TRBV6-2/TRBV6-3
j_gene: TRBJ2-1
d_gene: TRBD2

CDR3nt: TGTGCCAGCAGCTTAGGACAGGGGTACGATACGCAGTATTTT
CDR3aa: CASSLGQGYDTQYF
abundance: medium-sized
v_gene: TRBV7-2
j_gene: TRBJ2-3
d_gene: TRBD1

CDR3nt: TGCAGTGCTAGTGATACAGGGGGCCTCAATCAGCCCCAGCATTTT
CDR3aa: CSASDTGGLNQPQHF
abundance: many
v_gene: TRBV20-1
j_gene: TRBJ1-5
d_gene: TRBD1

CDR3nt: TGCGCCAGCAGCCAAGATTCCCTCCCGATGGGCACTGAAGCTTTCTTT
CDR3aa: CASSQDSLPMGTEAFF
abundance: few
v_gene: TRBV4-3
j_gene: TRBJ1-1
d_gene: .

CDR3nt: TGTGCCAGCAGCTTGTGGACAGATACGCAGTATTTT
CDR3aa: CASSLWTDTQYF
abundance: many
v_gene: TRBV7-8
j_gene: TRBJ2-3
d_gene: .

CDR3nt: TGTGCCAGCAGTTACGCCCAGGGGGCTAACGAGCAGTACTTC
CDR3aa: CASSYAQGANEQYF
abundance: many
v_gene: TRBV6-2/TRBV6-3
j_gene: TRBJ2-7
d_gene: TRBD1

CDR3nt: TGTGCCAGCAAGACACCGGACAACACTGAAGCTTTCTTT
CDR3aa: CASKTPDNTEAFF
abundance: many
v_gene: TRBV27
j_gene: TRBJ1-1
d_gene: .

CDR3nt: TGTGCCAGCAGCTTCGCAGGTCCTCAGGAGACCCAGTACTTC
CDR3aa: CASSFAGPQETQYF
abundance: many
v_gene: TRBV7-2
j_gene: TRBJ2-5
d_gene: .

CDR3nt: TGTGCCAGCAGCCCACCTCAAGCGGGGGGAGGAGATACGCAGTATTTT
CDR3aa: CASSPPQAGGGDTQYF
abundance: many
v_gene: TRBV7-9
j_gene: TRBJ2-3
d_gene: TRBD2

CDR3nt: TGTGCCATCATGGGGGCAGTGCACACTGAAGCTTTCTTT
CDR3aa: CAIMGAVHTEAFF
abundance: .
v_gene: TRBV10-3
j_gene: TRBJ1-1
d_gene: .

CDR3nt: TGCGCCAGCAGCTTGGGTAGCGGGGGTTACAATGAGCAGTTCTTC
CDR3aa: CASSLGSGGYNEQFF
abundance: many
v_gene: TRBV5-1
j_gene: TRBJ2-1
d_gene: TRBD2

CDR3nt: TGTGCCAGCGCGAAGCCAGGGGTTGGATATGGCTACACCTTC
CDR3aa: CASAKPGVGYGYTF
abundance: .
v_gene: TRBV28
j_gene: TRBJ1-2
d_gene: .

CDR3nt: TGCAGTGCTAGAGATTCGGCTCCCAACTACGAGCAGTACTTC
CDR3aa: CSARDSAPNYEQYF
abundance: few
v_gene: TRBV20-1
j_gene: TRBJ2-7
d_gene: .

CDR3nt: TGTGCCAGCAGTCTTGGAGACAATGAGCAGTTCTTC
CDR3aa: CASSLGDNEQFF
abundance: many
v_gene: TRBV12-3/TRBV12-4
j_gene: TRBJ2-1
d_gene: .

CDR3nt: TGCGCCAGCAGCCAAGAGGGACAGGGGGCGTACGAGCAGTACTTC
CDR3aa: CASSQEGQGAYEQYF
abundance: few
v_gene: TRBV4-1
j_gene: TRBJ2-7
d_gene: TRBD1

CDR3nt: TGCAGTGCTAGAGATTCTGGGAGGGAGACCCAGTACTTC
CDR3aa: CSARDSGRETQYF
abundance: many
v_gene: TRBV20-1
j_gene: TRBJ2-5
d_gene: .

CDR3nt: TGTGCCAGCAGCCCAAAGGGACAGGGAAATTCACCCCTCCACTTT
CDR3aa: CASSPKGQGNSPLHF
abundance: .
v_gene: TRBV3-1
j_gene: TRBJ1-6
d_gene: TRBD1

CDR3nt: TGTGCCAGCAGCTTGAGGAGGGTCTCCTACGAGCAGTACTTC
CDR3aa: CASSLRRVSYEQYF
abundance: few
v_gene: TRBV5-6
j_gene: TRBJ2-7
d_gene: .

CDR3nt: TGCAGCGCTGGACTAGCGGGGGCCTACGAGCAGTACTTC
CDR3aa: CSAGLAGAYEQYF
abundance: many
v_gene: TRBV29-1
j_gene: TRBJ2-7
d_gene: TRBD2

CDR3nt: TGTGCCAGTAGTCTGCCGGGACAATCATCAGGGGAGCAGTACTTC
CDR3aa: CASSLPGQSSGEQYF
abundance: .
v_gene: TRBV19
j_gene: TRBJ2-7
d_gene: .

CDR3nt: TGTGCCAGCAGCTCGGGACTAGCGGGTCCCTCCACAGATACGCAGTATTTT
CDR3aa: CASSSGLAGPSTDTQYF
abundance: .
v_gene: TRBV7-6
j_gene: TRBJ2-3
d_gene: TRBD2

CDR3nt: TGTGCCTGGAGTGTATCCAGAATCACTGAAGCTTTCTTT
CDR3aa: CAWSVSRITEAFF
abundance: many
v_gene: TRBV30
j_gene: TRBJ1-1
d_gene: .

CDR3nt: TGCGCCAGCAGCGTGACAGGGGGCGCCTCCTACGAGCAGTACTTC
CDR3aa: CASSVTGGASYEQYF
abundance: many
v_gene: TRBV5-1
j_gene: TRBJ2-7
d_gene: TRBD1

CDR3nt: TGCAGTGCTTGGAATTATGGCTACACCTTC
CDR3aa: CSAWNYGYTF
abundance: .
v_gene: TRBV20-1
j_gene: TRBJ1-2
d_gene: .

CDR3nt: TGTGCCAGCAGCTTCAACCTCGGGGTCGGGGAGACCCAGTACTTC
CDR3aa: CASSFNLGVGETQYF
abundance: many
v_gene: TRBV7-7
j_gene: TRBJ2-5
d_gene: .

CDR3nt: TGCAGTGCAGCCGAGGACAGCATCTCTGGGACCAACGTCCTGACTTTC
CDR3aa: CSAAEDSISGTNVLTF
abundance: few
v_gene: TRBV20-1
j_gene: TRBJ2-6
d_gene: .

CDR3nt: TGTGCCAGCAGCTTTGGGGGGCGCTTCACAGATACGCAGTATTTT
CDR3aa: CASSFGGRFTDTQYF
abundance: .
v_gene: TRBV7-8
j_gene: TRBJ2-3
d_gene: .

CDR3nt: TGTGCCAGCAGCTCCTACAGGGGCGCATACGAGCAGTACTTC
CDR3aa: CASSSYRGAYEQYF
abundance: many
v_gene: TRBV7-2
j_gene: TRBJ2-7
d_gene: TRBD1

CDR3nt: TGCGCCAGCAGCTTAGATACCACAGATACGCAGTATTTT
CDR3aa: CASSLDTTDTQYF
abundance: many
v_gene: TRBV5-1
j_gene: TRBJ2-3
d_gene: .

CDR3nt: TGTGCCAGCAGCTTAGGGACTAGCGGGGACAATGAGCAGTTCTTC
CDR3aa: CASSLGTSGDNEQFF
abundance: many
v_gene: TRBV7-9
j_gene: TRBJ2-1
d_gene: TRBD2

CDR3nt: TGCGCCAGCAGCCCTTACTCGTCTCGCAAGAACACCGGGGAGCTGTTTTTT
CDR3aa: CASSPYSSRKNTGELFF
abundance: .
v_gene: TRBV5-1
j_gene: TRBJ2-2
d_gene: .

CDR3nt: TGTGCCAGCAGGTCCTTAAGGCAGGGGGCGTCCGAGCAGTACTTC
CDR3aa: CASRSLRQGASEQYF
abundance: many
v_gene: TRBV11-2
j_gene: TRBJ2-7
d_gene: TRBD1